The 23 T cell receptor beta chains below were found in one sample sequenced in a study of blood T cell repertoires in COVID-19. Libraries were prepared by immunoSEQ multiplex PCR; TCRdb keeps only in-frame clonotypes and omits some of them. Of about 350,000 clones in the sample, over 85% are singletons; the top ten hold under 5%. Sequencing was performed on peripheral blood. These receptors originate from a woman aged 55-69 years with COVID-19, enrolled during active disease.

This clone has a single count. The chain uses TRBV7-9 and TRBJ1-1; 7 bases fit TRBD1. The CDR3 length is 12 residues. The germline gives CDR1 SEHNR, CDR2 FQNEAQ (reference sequence). V was pared by 5 bases and J by 9 bases, with 6 bases of the junction left unmatched. CDR3 residues: CASSLKTGKAFF. Written as DNA, the CDR3 is TGTGCCAGCAGCCTAAAGACAGGGAAAGCTTTCTTT.

The chain combines TRBV7-2 with TRBJ1-2; the D gene is possibly TRBD1 (5 bases). This CDR3 comprises 14 residues. Trimming removed 5 bases from V and 7 bases from J, with 17 bases in between. Per the germline V gene, CDR1 is SGHTA and CDR2 is FQGNSA. This CDR3 reads CASSPAGGTAGYTF. The CDR3 region has the DNA TGTGCCAGCAGCCCGGCGGGGGGAACCGCTGGCTACACCTTC.

This clone has a single count. The chain has TRBV3-1 (or the pseudogene TRBV3-2) and TRBJ1-1; 7 positions agree with TRBD1. The germline V gene encodes CDR1 LGHDT and CDR2 YNNKEL (reference sequence). V lost 3 bases and J lost 8; bases outside the gene matches: 9. The CDR3 runs to 14 residues. This chain's CDR3 is CASSQSGQIKEAFF. For the CDR3, the DNA is TGTGCCAGCAGCCAGTCGGGACAGATCAAGGAAGCTTTCTTT.

In DNA form, the CDR3 reads TGTGCCAGCAGCCCGGGGGTTAGTCGCTCTGGGGCCAACGTCCTGACTTTC. Its protein product is CASSPGVSRSGANVLTF. The rearrangement links TRBV9 to TRBJ2-6, with D perhaps TRBD2 (6 bases). The CDR3 runs 17 residues. The germline V and J ends were trimmed by 4 bases and 0 bases, with 14 bases remaining between them. CDR1 is SGDLS, CDR2 YYNGEE, per germline.

The rearrangement joins TRBV19 to TRBJ2-7, with D tentatively TRBD1 (5 bases). The ends were cut back, 5 bases at V and 2 bases at J, with 13 bases in the middle. The CDR3 sequence is 14 residues long. CDR1 is LNHDA, CDR2 SQIVND, per germline (reference sequence). The CDR3 loop is CASSQTAGPYEQYF. In DNA form, the CDR3 reads TGTGCCAGTAGTCAAACGGCAGGGCCCTACGAGCAGTACTTC.

This chain uses TRBV5-6 with TRBJ1-2; D not resolved. The CDR3 is 15 amino acids. The V end was cut by 3 bases, the J end by 4 bases, with 16 bases between. Germline CDR1 reads SGHDT; CDR2 reads YYEEEE. CDR3 DNA sequence: TGTGCCAGCAGCTGGGAGGCCGTAGACCTCTATGGCTACACCTTC. It encodes CASSWEAVDLYGYTF.

The chain has TRBV5-1 and TRBJ1-6; 7 positions agree with TRBD1. J lost 10 bases, V lost 0 bases, and 4 bases had no gene match. Looked up from germline, CDR1 is SGHRS and CDR2 is YFSETQ. The CDR3 is made up of 14 amino acids. CDR3 coding DNA: TGCGCCAGCAGCTTGGCCAGGGGGAGGTCACCCCTCCACTTT. Its translation: CASSLARGRSPLHF.

The chain uses TRBV2 and TRBJ1-2; no clear D. The CDR3 sequence is 15 residues long. Looked up from germline, CDR1 is SNHLY and CDR2 is FYNNEI. V lost 6 bases to trimming and J lost 6 bases, with 20 bases between them. DNA of the CDR3: TGTGCCAGCAGCCCCCCCCCGGTGGAAGAGGATGGCTACACCTTC. Protein product: CASSPPPVEEDGYTF.

The chain joins TRBV14 to TRBJ1-1; 7 positions agree with TRBD1. Germline CDR1 and CDR2: SGHDN and FVKESK. The junction had 4 bases not matched to a gene; V was cut back by 6 bases and J by 0 bases. The CDR3 runs 14 residues. Here the CDR3 reads CASRSGTVNTEAFF. The CDR3 DNA reads as TGTGCCAGCAGATCCGGGACAGTGAACACTGAAGCTTTCTTT.

The chain uses TRBV7-9 and TRBJ2-1, with 10 positions matching TRBD1. V lost 4 bases, J lost 1 base, and 4 bases stayed unmatched. The CDR3 sequence is 16 residues long. Germline CDR1 is SEHNR and CDR2 is FQNEAQ (reference sequence). CDR3 residues: CASSSTGGVSYNEQFF. The CDR3 DNA reads TGTGCCAGCAGCTCGACAGGGGGCGTATCCTACAATGAGCAGTTCTTC.

This sequence joins TRBV5-4 and TRBJ1-6; 9 bases map to TRBD1. This CDR3 has 15 amino acids. The germline CDR1 and CDR2 sequences are SGHNT and YYREEE (reference sequence). V lost 0 bases, J lost 9 bases, and 4 bases stayed unmatched. The chain's CDR3 is CASSLARDRVSPLHF. The CDR3 DNA follows: TGTGCCAGCAGCTTGGCCAGGGACAGGGTTTCACCCCTCCACTTT.

The chain combines TRBV27 with TRBJ1-2; 9 bases are shared with TRBD1. The germline V gene encodes CDR1 MNHEY and CDR2 SMNVEV (reference sequence). Trimming took 1 base from V and 4 from J; bases not matched to a gene: 10. CDR3 length equals 17 residues. In DNA form, the CDR3 reads TGTGCCAGCAGTTTATTGGCTGCGGGACAGGGTCTCTATGGCTACACCTTC. Translated, it gives CASSLLAAGQGLYGYTF.

The chain uses TRBV5-3 and TRBJ1-1; TRBD1 aligns across 12 bases. TRBV5-3 counts as an open reading frame of uncertain function. V lost 4 bases and J lost 5; bases outside the gene matches: 6. There are 15 residues in the CDR3. CDR3 coding DNA: TGTGCCAGAAGCGGGGACAGGGGGCATGAAACTGAAGCTTTCTTT. Translation gives CARSGDRGHETEAFF.

The genes are TRBV28 and TRBJ1-2; perhaps TRBD1 as D (6 bases). The CDR3 contains 15 residues. Trimming pared 4 bases from V and 8 bases from J, leaving 20 bases between. Germline V gene lookup returns CDR1 MDHEN and CDR2 SYDVKM. Here the CDR3 reads CASSSQGTPRWGYTF. The CDR3 nucleotides are TGTGCCAGCAGTTCTCAGGGGACCCCCCGTTGGGGCTACACCTTC.

This clone was detected only a few times. The chain uses TRBV7-9 and TRBJ2-1, with TRBD1 matching 7 bases. The germline V gene has CDR1 SEHNR and CDR2 FQNEAQ (reference sequence). Unmatched junction bases numbered 5, after V lost 1 base and J lost 5 bases. This CDR3 has 15 residues. DNA for the CDR3: TGTGCCAGCAGCTTAGAGAGCAGGGGGAACAATGAGCAGTTCTTC. It is translated as CASSLESRGNNEQFF.

This chain connects TRBV6-2 or TRBV6-3 to TRBJ2-5; D is perhaps TRBD1 (5 bases). CDR1 is MNHEY, CDR2 SVGEGT, per germline. This CDR3 contains 15 residues. V was cut by 5 bases and J by 4 bases, with 17 bases left in between. The CDR3 here is CASSPGPGNRETQYF. CDR3 DNA: TGTGCCAGCAGTCCGGGCCCAGGGAATCGAGAGACCCAGTACTTC.

The chain combines TRBV7-8 with TRBJ2-7; weak D call: TRBD1 (6 bases). The CDR3 loop spans 14 amino acids. The germline CDR1 and CDR2 sequences are SGHVS and FQNEAQ. With 2 bases removed from V and 0 bases from J, the gap between germline ends came to 8 bases. For the CDR3, the DNA is TGTGCCAGCAGCTTAAGGGACACCTCCTACGAGCAGTACTTC. This gives the protein CASSLRDTSYEQYF.

This chain uses TRBV5-1 with TRBJ2-5; D gene ambiguous. CDR1 and CDR2 from the germline V gene are SGHRS and YFSETQ. CDR3 length: 13 amino acids. The V and J ends lost 2 bases and 2 bases respectively, with 7 bases between them. The CDR3 protein is CASSFDWQETQYF. Here the CDR3 DNA reads TGCGCCAGCAGCTTCGACTGGCAAGAGACCCAGTACTTC.

CDR3 bases: TGCAGCGTTGAAGGCGGGGCGCAGACTAACTATGGCTACACCTTC. Translation: CSVEGGAQTNYGYTF. The rearrangement uses TRBV29-1 and TRBJ1-2; possibly TRBD1 for D (5 bases). Looked up from germline, CDR1 is SQVTM and CDR2 is ANQGSEA. CDR3 size: 15 residues. V lost 1 base and J 0 bases, leaving 12 bases between the germline ends.

The V and J genes are TRBV3-1 (or the pseudogene TRBV3-2) and TRBJ1-1, with D possibly being TRBD1 (6 bases). Between the trimmed V and J ends, which lost 4 bases and 4 bases, there was a span of 13 bases. Germline V lookup: CDR1 LGHDT, CDR2 YNNKEL (reference sequence). CDR3 length: 14 residues. The CDR3 loop is CASSPYGQSTEAFF. DNA of the CDR3: TGTGCCAGCAGCCCTTACGGACAGTCCACTGAAGCTTTCTTT.

This rearrangement joins TRBV5-1 to TRBJ2-3; 9 bases agree with TRBD2. J lost 2 bases, V lost 2 bases, and 3 bases had no gene match. Germline CDR1 and CDR2: SGHRS and YFSETQ. There are 15 residues in the CDR3. This chain's CDR3 is CASSLASGVTDTQYF. In DNA, the CDR3 is TGCGCCAGCAGCTTAGCTAGCGGGGTCACAGATACGCAGTATTTT.

The chain employs TRBV7-9 and TRBJ1-4; D gene uncertain. Germline loops: CDR1 SEHNR, CDR2 FQNEAQ (reference sequence). Between the trimmed V and J ends, which lost 3 bases and 0 bases, there was a span of 17 bases. This CDR3 has 18 residues. For the CDR3, the DNA is TGTGCCAGCAGCTTGCAGAGGGAGGTCCCTTCAACTAATGAAAAACTGTTTTTT. Translation gives CASSLQREVPSTNEKLFF. The full variable domain, rest sourced from reference TRBV7-9 and TRBJ1-4, is DTGVSQNPRHKITKRGQNVTFRCDPISEHNRLYWYRQTLGQGPEFLTYFQNEAQLEKSRLLSDRFSAERPKGSFSTLEIQRTEQGDSAMYLCASSLQREVPSTNEKLFFGSGTQLSVL.

The chain has TRBV9 and TRBJ2-2; D unclear. CDR1 is SGDLS, CDR2 YYNGEE, per germline. There are 12 residues in the CDR3. The ends were cut back, 6 bases at V and 2 bases at J, with 5 bases in the middle. The CDR3 coding sequence is TGTGCCAGCACTCGTAACACCGGGGAGCTGTTTTTT. Translated, it gives CASTRNTGELFF.